The 5 T cell receptor beta chains below were found in one sample sequenced in a study of brain T cells in children with intractable seizures. Profiling relied on immunoSEQ multiplex PCR, and the TCRdb table lists in-frame clones only, not all of them. The table has roughly 120,000 clones, approximately 94% seen once. Sequencing used peripheral blood, obtained at surgery. These receptors all stem from a boy in the first two years of life with hemimegalencephaly and intractable seizures.

This clone came up once. V usage is TRBV2 and J usage is TRBJ1-1; D unresolved. The CDR3 has 15 amino acids. Germline-derived CDR1 and CDR2 are SNHLY and FYNNEI. Trimming removed 5 bases at V and 0 bases at J, with 13 bases between. CDR3 bases: TGTGCCAGCAGTCCCCGCGGCAGGATGAACACTGAAGCTTTCTTT. Protein product: CASSPRGRMNTEAFF.

The chain joins TRBV2 to TRBJ2-2; D is ambiguous. The CDR3 has 16 amino acids. In germline, CDR1 is SNHLY, CDR2 FYNNEI. The V end was cut by 0 bases, the J end by 1 base, with 9 bases between. The CDR3 DNA follows: TGTGCCAGCAGTGAAGCGCTAGGTCTGAACACCGGGGAGCTGTTTTTT. Amino acids: CASSEALGLNTGELFF.

V is TRBV27 and J is TRBJ2-1, with 8 bases fitting TRBD2. CDR1 MNHEY and CDR2 SMNVEV come from the germline V gene (reference sequence). V shed 3 bases and J 2 bases; nucleotides not matched to a gene: 3. The CDR3 is 15 amino acids. CDR3 residues: CASSLGSGAYNEQFF. The CDR3 DNA follows: TGTGCCAGCAGTTTGGGTAGCGGGGCCTACAATGAGCAGTTCTTC.

The rearrangement joins TRBV7-6 to TRBJ2-3; 8 nucleotides line up with TRBD2. The trim removed 1 base at V and 2 bases at J, leaving 2 bases unmatched. The V gene's germline CDR1 is SGHVS and CDR2 FNYEAQ. CDR3 length: 15 residues. As DNA, the CDR3 is TGTGCCAGCAGCTTAGGGACTAGCATCACAGATACGCAGTATTTT. It encodes CASSLGTSITDTQYF.

The V call is TRBV28, the J call TRBJ1-2; D is undetermined. The CDR3 covers 12 residues. Germline V CDR1 and CDR2: MDHEN, SYDVKM. Trimming took 8 bases from V and 4 from J, leaving 11 bases between them. The CDR3 loop reads CASEVPSYGYTF. CDR3 bases: TGTGCCAGCGAAGTCCCCTCCTATGGCTACACCTTC.